The TCR beta chain under discussion was sequenced for a study of blood T cell repertoires in COVID-19. This CDR3 spans 13 amino acids. CDR1 is MDHEN and CDR2 is SYDVKM in the germline V gene. Trimming removed 2 bases from V and 0 bases from J, with 5 bases in between. Data came from immunoSEQ multiplex PCR; TCRdb stores just in-frame clones and leaves some out. Among some 150,000 clones listed, approximately 80% were seen once. The TCR was taken from a woman in her forties with active or convalescent COVID-19. Specimen: peripheral blood. The chain has TRBV28 and TRBJ2-7; no firm D call. The CDR3, as DNA: TGTGCCAGCAGTTTACCCCACTCCTACGAGCAGTACTTC. Amino acids: CASSLPHSYEQYF.